This paragraph covers one TCR beta chain sequence. The data stem from a study of blood T cell repertoires in COVID-19. Across the study: The origin of the acute and convalescent COVID-19 samples was the United States, Italy and Spain. Nucleic acid was either cDNA or gDNA, and it came from T cells, B-cell-depleted T cells, or PBMCs.

A Seattle source enrolled patients during active infection and followed them longitudinally. CDR3 length: 13 amino acids. The ends were cut back, 4 bases at V and 2 bases at J, with 8 bases in the middle. CDR1 is SGHTA, CDR2 FQGNSA, per germline. Measured with immunoSEQ multiplex PCR; TCRdb has only the in-frame clones, and not every one. The table includes around 400,000 clones, around 87% detected once. The sequence was obtained from a woman aged 60 to 75 with COVID-19, enrolled during active disease. The sample comprised peripheral blood. This chain joins TRBV7-2 and TRBJ1-2; D is ambiguous. The chain's CDR3 is CASSYGRNYGYTF. The CDR3 DNA reads as TGTGCCAGCAGCTACGGGAGAAACTATGGCTACACCTTC.